The 7 T cell receptor beta chains below were found in one sample sequenced in a study of cytomegalovirus exposure and HLA in healthy donors. Amplification used 60 Vbeta primers and 13 Jbeta primers. Method: immunoSEQ multiplex PCR; TCRdb's copy keeps in-frame clones and lacks some. The table includes fewer than 130,000 clones, roughly 69% detected once. Sequenced material: PBMCs. Receptor source: a man between 45 and 60 years old in good health and CMV-seropositive.

The chain is built from TRBV29-1 and TRBJ1-1, with 8 bases lining up with TRBD1. The CDR3 covers 13 residues. V was pared by 7 bases and J by 1 base, with 5 bases of the junction left unmatched. The V gene's germline CDR1 is SQVTM and CDR2 ANQGSEA. CDR3 nucleotides: TGCAGCGGGGTACAGGGGGGGAACACTGAAGCTTTCTTT. This encodes CSGVQGGNTEAFF.

V gene TRBV29-1 combines with J gene TRBJ2-1; D might be TRBD1 (8 bases). The germline V gene encodes CDR1 SQVTM and CDR2 ANQGSEA. This CDR3 comprises 12 residues. Trimming removed 4 bases at V and 8 bases at J, with 12 bases between. The CDR3 bases are TGCAGCGTTGGACAGGGGAGGGATGAGCAGTTCTTC. This codes for CSVGQGRDEQFF.

This clone was counted a single time. J is TRBJ1-2 and V is TRBV5-4; D ambiguous. Germline assignment: CDR1 SGHNT and CDR2 YYREEE (reference sequence). This CDR3 spans 13 amino acids. Trimming shortened V by 0 bases and J by 0 bases, and 3 bases separated the two germline ends. The CDR3 protein is CASSLVANYGYTF. DNA for the CDR3: TGTGCCAGCAGCTTGGTAGCTAACTATGGCTACACCTTC.

A few counts support this clone. The V and J genes are TRBV23-1 and TRBJ2-1; 7 nucleotides align to TRBD1. TRBV23-1 counts as an open reading frame of uncertain function. Germline trimming cut 6 bases from V and 1 base from J; bases unmatched to any gene: 3. The CDR3 has 14 amino acids. CDR3 residues: CASRQGSSYNEQFF. CDR3 coding DNA: TGCGCCAGCAGACAGGGGAGTTCCTACAATGAGCAGTTCTTC.

The gene calls are TRBV5-5 and TRBJ1-4; a weak D match, TRBD1 (6 bases). This CDR3 comprises 18 residues. Trimming removed 0 bases at V and 3 bases at J, with 18 bases between. Per the germline V gene, CDR1 is SGHKS and CDR2 is YYEKEE (reference sequence). CDR3 nucleotides: TGTGCCAGCAGCTTGGCAATGGGAGGGGGAGGCGCTAATGAAAAACTGTTTTTT. Protein product: CASSLAMGGGGANEKLFF.

Of note for this clone: Compared with germline, one end of the junction differs, possibly owing to a read error. This chain joins TRBV7-3 and TRBJ2-6; a possible D gene is TRBD1 (5 bases). The CDR3 has 15 residues. Per the germline V gene, CDR1 is SGHTA and CDR2 is FQGTGA. The CDR3 sequence: CASSKGSSGANGLTF. CDR3 coding DNA: TGTGCCAGCAGCAAAGGGTCCTCTGGGGCCAACGGCCTGACTTTC.

V usage is TRBV7-2 and J usage is TRBJ2-7; 13 bases agree with TRBD2. The ends lost 5 bases at V and 6 bases at J; junction bases unmatched: 4. Germline CDR1 reads SGHTA; CDR2 reads FQGNSA. The CDR3 totals 14 residues. The chain's CDR3 is CASSTRTSGGEQYF. CDR3 DNA: TGTGCCAGCAGCACTCGGACTAGCGGGGGCGAGCAGTACTTC.